Presented here are 20 T cell receptor beta chains from one specimen sequenced in a study of vaccination and CD4 T cells after COVID-19. The sample's treatment: 10-day PBMC culture with coronavirus spike peptide pools or control peptides (ViraFEST assay). Harvesting of the unexposed donor's CD4+ T cells predated the COVID-19 pandemic (2011-2018). Antigens for these TCRs are unknown. Oncomine TCR Beta short-read sequencing was applied to DNA from cultured CD4+ T cells. TCRdb reanalysed the PCR reads using MiXCR and keeps one entry per CDR3 protein. The repertoire holds 7,000 to 9,000 distinct CDR3 sequences, with around 45% as singletons. The source material was CD4+ T cells from blood, cultured in vitro. Receptors were obtained from a human donor in good health.

This clonotype appeared a few times. J is TRBJ2-5 and V is TRBV2; the match to TRBD2 covers 8 bases. With V trimmed by 6 bases and J by 1 base, 10 bases remained unmatched. CDR1 and CDR2 from the germline V gene are SNHLY and FYNNEI. The CDR3 totals 16 residues. The CDR3 bases are TGTGCCAGCAGCCCATCCAGCGGGGGCCTCCAAGAGACCCAGTACTTC. Translated, it gives CASSPSSGGLQETQYF.

The chain carries TRBV12-3 or TRBV12-4 and TRBJ2-7; 9 bases line up with TRBD1. The CDR3 has 14 residues. The trim removed 3 bases at V and 3 bases at J, leaving 3 bases unmatched. The CDR3 bases are TGTGCCAGCAGTTTTCAGGACAGGGGCTACGAGCAGTACTTC. Protein product: CASSFQDRGYEQYF.

The V call is TRBV4-1, the J call TRBJ1-2; 8 nucleotides match TRBD1. V trimming: 4 bases; J trimming: 5 bases; junction bases outside the gene matches: 6. The CDR3 is 14 residues long. Germline V CDR1 and CDR2: MGHRA, YSYEKL. CDR3 coding DNA: TGCGCCAGCAGCCCGACGGGACAGGATTATGGCTACACCTTC. It specifies CASSPTGQDYGYTF.

This rearrangement joins TRBV11-1 to TRBJ1-3; D is uncertain. CDR1 and CDR2 from the germline V gene are SGHAT and FQDESV (reference sequence). The CDR3 length is 15 residues. V was pared by 1 base and J by 0 bases, with 7 bases between. This CDR3 reads CASSLGGSSGNTIYF. The DNA of the CDR3 is TGTGCCAGCAGCTTAGGAGGAAGCTCTGGAAACACCATATATTTT.

This clonotype has only a few counts. V gene TRBV20-1 combines with J gene TRBJ1-6; TRBD1 agrees at 7 bases. This CDR3 region has 13 residues. CDR1 DFQATT and CDR2 SNEGSKA come from the germline V gene (reference sequence). The trim removed 5 bases at V and 14 bases at J, leaving 12 bases unmatched. The CDR3 spells CSAPSDRAGALHF. The CDR3 DNA follows: TGCAGTGCTCCTTCCGACAGGGCCGGAGCCCTCCACTTT.

This clonotype was seen a handful of times. V and J are TRBV20-1 and TRBJ2-1; TRBD2 agrees at 10 bases. There are 13 residues in the CDR3. Germline V gives CDR1 DFQATT, CDR2 SNEGSKA (reference sequence). Trimming took 2 bases from V and 14 from J; bases not matched to a gene: 9. DNA of the CDR3: TGCAGTGCTAGAAGGACTAGCGGATGGGGGAAGTTCTTC. Residues: CSARRTSGWGKFF.

The chain links TRBV6-1 to TRBJ1-3; tentative D call: TRBD1 (6 bases). The germline gives CDR1 MNHNS, CDR2 SASEGT. The ends were cut back, 1 base at V and 5 bases at J, with 9 bases in the middle. The CDR3 spans 14 residues. The CDR3 region has the DNA TGTGCCAGCAGTGAAGGGCAGGGGAGAAACACCATATATTTT. This encodes CASSEGQGRNTIYF.

The chain couples TRBV10-3 to TRBJ1-1; D not certain. Deletions cut 6 bases from V and 3 bases from J, with 17 bases between. The CDR3 is made up of 15 amino acids. The V gene's germline CDR1 is ENHRY and CDR2 SYGVKD. CDR3 in amino acids: CAISALEVSDTEAFF. CDR3 bases: TGTGCCATCAGCGCCTTGGAGGTGAGCGACACTGAAGCTTTCTTT.

V usage is TRBV11-1 and J usage is TRBJ1-6; D gene ambiguous. Trimming left V 4 bases short and J 5 bases short, with 15 bases between. The CDR3 is 16 residues long. Germline V lookup: CDR1 SGHAT, CDR2 FQDESV (reference sequence). CDR3 region: CASSWEDPRNNSPLHF. The CDR3, as DNA: TGTGCCAGCAGCTGGGAGGACCCGAGAAATAATTCACCCCTCCACTTT.

The chain joins TRBV6-5 to TRBJ2-5; D ambiguous. The CDR3 covers 14 residues. V was pared by 2 bases and J by 5 bases, with 12 bases between. The germline CDR1 and CDR2 sequences are MNHEY and SVGAGI. In DNA, the CDR3 is TGTGCCAGCAGTTACGGTCTCTCTGGGGAGACCCAGTACTTC. It codes for CASSYGLSGETQYF.

This clonotype is classed as hyperexpanded. The chain couples TRBV24-1 to TRBJ1-2; weak D call: TRBD1 (6 bases). Germline loops: CDR1 KGHDR, CDR2 SFDVKD. The CDR3 totals 13 residues. V gave up 12 bases and J gave up 6 bases, with 19 bases separating them. The CDR3 DNA is TGTGCCTCAAACCTGGAAGGGGGGGATGGCTACACCTTC. Amino acids: CASNLEGGDGYTF.

V gene TRBV5-1 combines with J gene TRBJ1-5, with D hard to call. The V gene lost 1 base and the J gene lost 0 bases, with 2 bases spanning the gap. Per the germline V gene, CDR1 is SGHRS and CDR2 is YFSETQ. This CDR3 is built from 13 residues. CDR3 bases: TGCGCCAGCAGCTTGCTTAGCAATCAGCCCCAGCATTTT. Amino acid sequence: CASSLLSNQPQHF.

This clonotype appeared a few times. This chain uses TRBV7-2 with TRBJ2-1; D may be TRBD1 or TRBD2 (5 bases each). This CDR3 spans 11 amino acids. Germline assignment: CDR1 SGHTA and CDR2 FQGNSA. The ends were cut back, 2 bases at V and 12 bases at J, with 8 bases in the middle. The CDR3 here is CASSLRGGQFF. CDR3 nucleotides: TGTGCCAGCAGCTTACGGGGCGGGCAGTTCTTC.

The chain couples TRBV5-8 to TRBJ2-7; 8 nucleotides align to TRBD1. The junction had 10 bases not matched to a gene; V was cut back by 5 bases and J by 3 bases. Germline V gene lookup returns CDR1 SGHTS and CDR2 YDEGEE. The CDR3 is 15 residues long. The CDR3 loop reads CASSQPGQGFYEQYF. The CDR3 nucleotides read TGTGCCAGCAGTCAACCCGGACAGGGTTTCTACGAGCAGTACTTC.

The chain uses TRBV27 and TRBJ2-3; the match to TRBD2 covers 14 bases. There are 15 residues in the CDR3. V shed 7 bases and J 6 bases; nucleotides not matched to a gene: 6. The germline gives CDR1 MNHEY, CDR2 SMNVEV (reference sequence). The CDR3 sequence is CASTKGLAGGDTQYF. The CDR3 bases are TGTGCCAGCACTAAAGGACTAGCGGGGGGTGATACGCAGTATTTT.

The V call is TRBV19, the J call TRBJ1-5; D not resolved. This CDR3 spans 14 amino acids. Germline V gene data show CDR1 as LNHDA and CDR2 as SQIVND (reference sequence). Trimming took off 6 bases at V and 0 bases at J, with 9 bases between the two ends. CDR3 sequence (DNA): TGTGCCAGTAGAGACGACCCTAGCAATCAGCCCCAGCATTTT. This codes for CASRDDPSNQPQHF.

This sequence joins TRBV14 and TRBJ2-3; D gene unclear. With 5 bases removed from V and 5 bases from J, the gap between germline ends came to 5 bases. CDR1 is SGHDN, CDR2 FVKESK, per germline. CDR3 length equals 11 residues. For the CDR3, the DNA is TGTGCCAGCAGCTTTAGAGATACGCAGTATTTT. Translating gives CASSFRDTQYF.

The chain uses TRBV7-2 and TRBJ1-3, with 10 bases aligning to TRBD1. Germline V gene sequence: CDR1 SGHTA, CDR2 FQGNSA. After removal of 6 bases from V and 0 bases from J, the junction contained 2 bases not matched to a gene. This CDR3 has 15 amino acids. The CDR3 loop is CASRGDRGSGNTIYF. CDR3 sequence (DNA): TGTGCCAGCAGAGGGGACAGGGGCTCTGGAAACACCATATATTTT. Full variable domain (missing parts from reference TRBV7-2 and TRBJ1-3): GAGVSQSPSNKVTEKGKDVELRCDPISGHTALYWYRQSLGQGLEFLIYFQGNSAPDKSGLPSDRFSAERTGGSVSTLTIQRTQQEDSAVYLCASRGDRGSGNTIYFGEGSWLTVV.

This chain uses TRBV9 with TRBJ2-3; 10 bases fit TRBD2. The CDR3 totals 16 residues. Germline V gives CDR1 SGDLS, CDR2 YYNGEE. V gave up 4 bases and J gave up 4 bases; unmatched junction bases: 9. The CDR3: CASSQRGGGYADTQYF. The DNA for the CDR3 is TGTGCCAGCAGCCAGCGGGGGGGCGGTTATGCAGATACGCAGTATTTT.

The gene calls are TRBV5-1 and TRBJ2-7; possibly TRBD2 for D (5 bases). Germline CDR1 is SGHRS and CDR2 is YFSETQ. V gave up 4 bases and J gave up 2 bases, with 13 bases separating them. CDR3 length: 14 residues. CDR3 sequence reads: CASSHVDFPYEQYF. In DNA form, the CDR3 reads TGCGCCAGCAGCCACGTGGACTTCCCCTACGAGCAGTACTTC.